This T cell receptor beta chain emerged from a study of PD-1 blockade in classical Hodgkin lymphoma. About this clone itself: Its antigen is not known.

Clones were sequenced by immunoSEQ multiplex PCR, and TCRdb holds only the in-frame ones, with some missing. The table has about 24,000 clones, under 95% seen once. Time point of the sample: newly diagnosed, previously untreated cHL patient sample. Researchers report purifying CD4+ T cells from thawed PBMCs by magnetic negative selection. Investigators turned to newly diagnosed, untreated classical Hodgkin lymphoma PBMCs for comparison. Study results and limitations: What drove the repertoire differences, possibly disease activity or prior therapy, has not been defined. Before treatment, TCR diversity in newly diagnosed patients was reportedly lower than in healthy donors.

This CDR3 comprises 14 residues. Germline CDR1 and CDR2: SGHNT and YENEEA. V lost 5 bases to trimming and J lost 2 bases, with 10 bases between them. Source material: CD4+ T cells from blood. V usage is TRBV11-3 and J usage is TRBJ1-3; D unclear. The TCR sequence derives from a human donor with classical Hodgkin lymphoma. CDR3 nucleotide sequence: TGTGCCAGCAGCCCGACAAGGGCTGGAAACACCATATATTTT. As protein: CASSPTRAGNTIYF.